The present T cell receptor beta chain was sequenced within a study of T cell responses to AZD1222 COVID-19 vaccine. Findings and caveats of the study: Unmutated variant regions are reportedly targeted by nearly half of spike-specific TCRs. Spike-wide vaccine-associated CD4 TCRs dominated at 160-218 and 743-854.

Comment on this clone: Its specificity is not known.

CDR3 length: 14 residues. Looked up from germline, CDR1 is SGDLS and CDR2 is YYNGEE. Trimming cost V 0 bases and J 2 bases, with 7 bases left between them. Sequencing was performed with immunoSEQ multiplex PCR; in TCRdb, only in-frame clones are kept and a portion is missing. The sample has some 140,000 clones; about 90% are singletons. This sample comprised peripheral blood, obtained 28 days after the second AZD1222 dose. This TCR was sampled from an adult who received the AZD1222 COVID-19 vaccine. This rearrangement joins TRBV9 to TRBJ2-3; no definite D call. The CDR3 DNA sequence: TGTGCCAGCAGCGTAGTTGGTTTCACAGATACGCAGTATTTT. Translated: CASSVVGFTDTQYF.